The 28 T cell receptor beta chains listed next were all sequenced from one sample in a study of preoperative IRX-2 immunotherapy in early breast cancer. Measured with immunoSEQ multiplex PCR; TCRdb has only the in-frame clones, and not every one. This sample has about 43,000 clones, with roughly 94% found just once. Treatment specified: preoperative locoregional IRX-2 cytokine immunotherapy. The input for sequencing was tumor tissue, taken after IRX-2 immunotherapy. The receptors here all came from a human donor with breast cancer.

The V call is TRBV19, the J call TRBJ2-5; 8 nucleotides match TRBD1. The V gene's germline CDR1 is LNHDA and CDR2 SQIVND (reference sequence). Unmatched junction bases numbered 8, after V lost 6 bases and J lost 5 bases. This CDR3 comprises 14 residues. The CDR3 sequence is CASSATGVVETQYF. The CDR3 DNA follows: TGTGCCAGTAGCGCGACAGGGGTCGTGGAGACCCAGTACTTC.

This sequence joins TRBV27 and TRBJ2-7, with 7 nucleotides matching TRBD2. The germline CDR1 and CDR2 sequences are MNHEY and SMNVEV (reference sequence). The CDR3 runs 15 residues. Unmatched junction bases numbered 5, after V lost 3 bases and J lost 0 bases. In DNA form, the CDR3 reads TGTGCCAGCAGTTTTCCCGGGAGGAGCTCCTACGAGCAGTACTTC. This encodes CASSFPGRSSYEQYF.

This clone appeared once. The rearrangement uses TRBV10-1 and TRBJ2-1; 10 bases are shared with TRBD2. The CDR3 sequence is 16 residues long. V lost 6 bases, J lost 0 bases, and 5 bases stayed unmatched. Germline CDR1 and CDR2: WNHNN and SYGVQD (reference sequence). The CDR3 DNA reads TGCGCCAGCAGGCCCACTAGCGGGGACTCCTACAATGAGCAGTTCTTC. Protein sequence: CASRPTSGDSYNEQFF.

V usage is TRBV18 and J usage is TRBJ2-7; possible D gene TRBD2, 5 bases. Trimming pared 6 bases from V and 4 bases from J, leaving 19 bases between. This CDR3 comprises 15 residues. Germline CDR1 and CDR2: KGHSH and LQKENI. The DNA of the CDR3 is TGTGCCAGCTCTCCGGGTGCCGGGGATGGTTACGAGCAGTACTTC. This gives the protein CASSPGAGDGYEQYF.

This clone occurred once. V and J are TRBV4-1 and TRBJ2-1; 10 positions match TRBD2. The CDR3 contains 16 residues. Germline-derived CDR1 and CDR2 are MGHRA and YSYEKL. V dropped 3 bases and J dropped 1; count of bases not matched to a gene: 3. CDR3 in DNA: TGCGCCAGCAGCCACACGACTAGCGGGTCCTACAATGAGCAGTTCTTC. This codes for CASSHTTSGSYNEQFF.

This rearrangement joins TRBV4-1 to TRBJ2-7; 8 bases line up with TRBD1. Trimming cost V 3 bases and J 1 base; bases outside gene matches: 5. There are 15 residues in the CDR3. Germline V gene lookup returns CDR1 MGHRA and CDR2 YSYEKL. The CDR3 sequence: CASSQRDRPSYEQYF. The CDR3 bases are TGCGCCAGCAGCCAGCGGGACAGGCCGTCCTACGAGCAGTACTTC.

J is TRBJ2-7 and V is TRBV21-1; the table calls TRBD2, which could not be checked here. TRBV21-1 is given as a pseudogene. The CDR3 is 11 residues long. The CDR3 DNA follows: TGTGATAGGGAGGGGCCCTACGAGCAGTACTTC. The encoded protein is CDREGPYEQYF.

The CDR3 sequence is CASRRAMGGTNEKLFF. In DNA form, the CDR3 reads TGTGCCAGCAGGAGGGCGATGGGCGGGACTAATGAAAAACTGTTTTTT. This rearrangement joins TRBV2 to TRBJ1-4, with no clear D. The CDR3 has 16 amino acids. Germline V gene data show CDR1 as SNHLY and CDR2 as FYNNEI. Between the trimmed V and J ends, which lost 6 bases and 2 bases, there was a span of 16 bases.

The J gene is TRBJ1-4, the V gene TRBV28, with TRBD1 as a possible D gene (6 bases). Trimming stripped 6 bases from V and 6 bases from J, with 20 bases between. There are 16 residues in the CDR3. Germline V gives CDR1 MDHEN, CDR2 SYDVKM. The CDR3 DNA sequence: TGTGCCAGCAGAAGCCACAGGGCCGGAAGGGATGAAAAACTGTTTTTT. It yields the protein CASRSHRAGRDEKLFF.

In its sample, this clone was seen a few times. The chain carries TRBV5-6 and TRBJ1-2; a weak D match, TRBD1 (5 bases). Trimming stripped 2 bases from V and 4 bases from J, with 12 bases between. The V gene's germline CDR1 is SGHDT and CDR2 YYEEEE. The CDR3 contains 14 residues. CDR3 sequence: CASSLEPGPYGYTF. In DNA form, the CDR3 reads TGTGCCAGCAGCTTAGAGCCAGGGCCCTATGGCTACACCTTC. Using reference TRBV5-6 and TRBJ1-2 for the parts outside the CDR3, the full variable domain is DAGVTQSPTHLIKTRGQQVTLRCSPKSGHDTVSWYQQALGQGPQFIFQYYEEEERQRGNFPDRFSGHQFPNYSSELNVNALLLGDSALYLCASSLEPGPYGYTFGSGTRLTVV.

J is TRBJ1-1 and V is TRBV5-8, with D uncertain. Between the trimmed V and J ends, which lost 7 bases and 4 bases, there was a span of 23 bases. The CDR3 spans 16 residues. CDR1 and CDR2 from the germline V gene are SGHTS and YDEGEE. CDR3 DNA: TGTGCCAGCCCGTCAGGTCGCCGCGATCTGAGCACTGAAGCTTTCTTT. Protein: CASPSGRRDLSTEAFF.

The CDR3 reads CASSQGQGRSYEQYF. CDR3 nucleotide sequence: TGCGCCAGCAGCCAGGGACAGGGACGCTCCTACGAGCAGTACTTC. The chain links TRBV4-1 to TRBJ2-5; 9 bases match TRBD1. TRBJ2-7 matches the DNA end more closely, so the J call is doubtful. Germline CDR1 and CDR2: MGHRA and YSYEKL. This CDR3 comprises 15 residues.

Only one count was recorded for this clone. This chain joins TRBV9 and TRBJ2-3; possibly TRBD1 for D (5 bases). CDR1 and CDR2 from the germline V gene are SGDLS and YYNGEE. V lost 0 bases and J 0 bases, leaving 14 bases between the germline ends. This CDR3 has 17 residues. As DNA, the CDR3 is TGTGCCAGCAGCGTAGGAAACGGGCGGACAAGCACAGATACGCAGTATTTT. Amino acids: CASSVGNGRTSTDTQYF.

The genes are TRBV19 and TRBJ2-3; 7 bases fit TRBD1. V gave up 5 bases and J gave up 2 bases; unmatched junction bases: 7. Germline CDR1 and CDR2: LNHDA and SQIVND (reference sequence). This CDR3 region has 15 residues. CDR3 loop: CASSSRDSSTDTQYF. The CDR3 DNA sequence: TGTGCCAGTAGTTCCCGGGACAGCTCCACAGATACGCAGTATTTT.

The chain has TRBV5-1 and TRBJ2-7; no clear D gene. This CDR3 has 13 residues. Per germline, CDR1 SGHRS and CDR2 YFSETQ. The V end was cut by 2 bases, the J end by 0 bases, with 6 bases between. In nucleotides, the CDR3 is TGCGCCAGCAGCTTCGCTGGCTCCTACGAGCAGTACTTC. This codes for CASSFAGSYEQYF.

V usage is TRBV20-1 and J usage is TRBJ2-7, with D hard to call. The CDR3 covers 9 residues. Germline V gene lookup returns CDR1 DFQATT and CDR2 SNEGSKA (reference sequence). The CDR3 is CSVGYEQYF. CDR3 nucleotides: TGCAGCGTAGGGTACGAGCAGTACTTC.

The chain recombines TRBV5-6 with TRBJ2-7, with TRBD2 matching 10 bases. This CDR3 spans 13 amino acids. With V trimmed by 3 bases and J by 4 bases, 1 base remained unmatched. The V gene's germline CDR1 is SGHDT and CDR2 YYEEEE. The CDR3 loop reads CASSYSGRYEQYF. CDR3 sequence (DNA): TGTGCCAGCAGCTATAGCGGGAGGTACGAGCAGTACTTC.

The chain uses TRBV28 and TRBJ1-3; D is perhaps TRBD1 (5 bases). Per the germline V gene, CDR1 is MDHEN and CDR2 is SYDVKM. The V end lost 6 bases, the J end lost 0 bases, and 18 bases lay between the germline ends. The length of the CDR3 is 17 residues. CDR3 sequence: CASSRDGYISSGNTIYF. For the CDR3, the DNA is TGTGCCAGCAGCCGGGACGGATATATCTCCTCTGGAAACACCATATATTTT. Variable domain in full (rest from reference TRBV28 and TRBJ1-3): DVKVTQSSRYLVKRTGEKVFLECVQDMDHENMFWYRQDPGLGLRLIYFSYDVKMKEKGDIPEGYSVSREKKERFSLILESASTNQTSMYLCASSRDGYISSGNTIYFGEGSWLTVV.

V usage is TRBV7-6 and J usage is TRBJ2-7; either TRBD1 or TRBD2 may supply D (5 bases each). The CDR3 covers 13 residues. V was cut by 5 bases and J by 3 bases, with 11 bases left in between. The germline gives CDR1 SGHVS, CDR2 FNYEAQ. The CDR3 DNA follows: TGTGCCAGCAGCCCGGGGCCCAACTACGAGCAGTACTTC. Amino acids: CASSPGPNYEQYF.

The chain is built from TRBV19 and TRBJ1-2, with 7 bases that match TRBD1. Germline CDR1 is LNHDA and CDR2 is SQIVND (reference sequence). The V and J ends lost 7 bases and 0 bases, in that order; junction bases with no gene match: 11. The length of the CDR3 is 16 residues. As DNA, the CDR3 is TGTGCCAGTAACCCGACAGGGAGCTCTACTAACTATGGCTACACCTTC. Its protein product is CASNPTGSSTNYGYTF.

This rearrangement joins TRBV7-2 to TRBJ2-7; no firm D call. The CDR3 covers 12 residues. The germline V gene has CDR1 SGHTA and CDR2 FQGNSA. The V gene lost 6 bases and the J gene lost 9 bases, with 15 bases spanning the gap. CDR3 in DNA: TGTGCCAGCAGACCTGAGGTGGGTGCGCAGTACTTC. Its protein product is CASRPEVGAQYF.

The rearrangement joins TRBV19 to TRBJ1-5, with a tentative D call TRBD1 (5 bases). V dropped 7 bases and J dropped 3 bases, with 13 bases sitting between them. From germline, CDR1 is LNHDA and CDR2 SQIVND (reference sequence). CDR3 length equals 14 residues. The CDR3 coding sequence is TGTGCCAGTATGTGGGGGGTTAACAATCAGCCCCAGCATTTT. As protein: CASMWGVNNQPQHF. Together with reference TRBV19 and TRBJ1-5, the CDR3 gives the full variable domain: DGGITQSPKYLFRKEGQNVTLSCEQNLNHDAMYWYRQDPGQGLRLIYYSQIVNDFQKGDIAEGYSVSREKKESFPLTVTSAQKNPTAFYLCASMWGVNNQPQHFGDGTRLSIL.

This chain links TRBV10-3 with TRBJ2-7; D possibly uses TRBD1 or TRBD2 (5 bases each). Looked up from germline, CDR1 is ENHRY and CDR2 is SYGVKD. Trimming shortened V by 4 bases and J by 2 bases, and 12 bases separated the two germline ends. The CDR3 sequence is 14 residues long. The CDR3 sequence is CAISGDWGTYEQYF. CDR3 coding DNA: TGTGCCATCAGTGGAGACTGGGGGACCTACGAGCAGTACTTC.

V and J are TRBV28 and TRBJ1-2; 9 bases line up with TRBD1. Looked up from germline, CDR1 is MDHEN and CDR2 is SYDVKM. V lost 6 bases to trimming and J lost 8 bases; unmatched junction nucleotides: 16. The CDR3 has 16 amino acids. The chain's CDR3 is CASRKGGTGRFRGYTF. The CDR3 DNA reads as TGTGCCAGCAGAAAAGGAGGGACAGGGAGGTTCCGGGGCTACACCTTC.

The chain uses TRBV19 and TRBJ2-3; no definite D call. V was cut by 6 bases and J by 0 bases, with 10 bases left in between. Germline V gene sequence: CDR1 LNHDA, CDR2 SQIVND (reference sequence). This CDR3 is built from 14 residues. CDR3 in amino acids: CASSPGVSTDTQYF. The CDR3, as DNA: TGTGCCAGTAGCCCCGGAGTCAGCACAGATACGCAGTATTTT.

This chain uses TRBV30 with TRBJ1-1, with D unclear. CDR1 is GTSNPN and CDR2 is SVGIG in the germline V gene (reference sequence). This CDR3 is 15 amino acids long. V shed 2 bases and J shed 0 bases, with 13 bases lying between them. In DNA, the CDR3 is TGTGCCTGGAGTACCGCCGCCGCTTTGAACACTGAAGCTTTCTTT. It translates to CAWSTAAALNTEAFF. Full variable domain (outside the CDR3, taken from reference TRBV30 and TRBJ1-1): SQTIHQWPATLVQPVGSPLSLECTVEGTSNPNLYWYRQAAGRGLQLLFYSVGIGQISSEVPQNLSASRPQDRQFILSSKKLLLSDSGFYLCAWSTAAALNTEAFFGQGTRLTVV.

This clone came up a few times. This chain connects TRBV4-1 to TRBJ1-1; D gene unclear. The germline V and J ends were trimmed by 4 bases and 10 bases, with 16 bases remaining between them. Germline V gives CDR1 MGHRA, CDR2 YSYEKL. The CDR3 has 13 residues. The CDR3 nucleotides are TGCGCCAGCAGCCCGGAAGGTACATTCCGAGCTTTCTTT. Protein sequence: CASSPEGTFRAFF.

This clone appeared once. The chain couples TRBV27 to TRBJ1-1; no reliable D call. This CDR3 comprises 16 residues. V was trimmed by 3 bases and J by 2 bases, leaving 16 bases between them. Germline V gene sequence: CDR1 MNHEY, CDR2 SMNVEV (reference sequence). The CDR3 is CASSLSGPIDNTEAFF. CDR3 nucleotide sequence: TGTGCCAGCAGTTTGTCCGGACCGATAGATAACACTGAAGCTTTCTTT.